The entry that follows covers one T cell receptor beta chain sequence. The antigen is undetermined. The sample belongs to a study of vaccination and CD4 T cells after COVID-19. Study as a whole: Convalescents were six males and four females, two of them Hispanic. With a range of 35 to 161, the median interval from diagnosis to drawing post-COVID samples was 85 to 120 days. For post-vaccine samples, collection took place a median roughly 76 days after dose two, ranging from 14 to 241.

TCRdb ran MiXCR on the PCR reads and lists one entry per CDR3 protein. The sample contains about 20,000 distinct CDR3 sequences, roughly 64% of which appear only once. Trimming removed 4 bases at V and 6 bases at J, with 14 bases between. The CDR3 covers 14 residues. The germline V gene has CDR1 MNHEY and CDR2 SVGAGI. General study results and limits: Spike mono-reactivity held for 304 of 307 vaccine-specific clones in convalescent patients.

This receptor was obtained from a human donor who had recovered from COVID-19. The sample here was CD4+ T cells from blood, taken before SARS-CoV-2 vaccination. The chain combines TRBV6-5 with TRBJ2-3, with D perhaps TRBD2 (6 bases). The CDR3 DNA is TGTGCCAGCAGTTTCGCCGTTGGGGGGGATACGCAGTATTTT. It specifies CASSFAVGGDTQYF.